This TCR beta chain is from a study of T cells in women clearing cervical HPV infection. As to this clone: The read ends 3 residues before the CDR3 terminus; that terminus is restored from the germline J gene.

Sequencing was performed with immunoSEQ multiplex PCR; in TCRdb, only in-frame clones are kept and a portion is missing. The sample is made up of over 30,000 clones, and the top ten hold 6% to 7.5% of it. V shed 0 bases, J shed 8 bases, and the junction held 1 base outside the gene matches. Germline-derived CDR1 and CDR2 are GTSNPN and SVGIG (reference sequence). This CDR3 spans 12 amino acids. The source material was blood buffy coat. The V call is TRBV30, the J call TRBJ2-1, with TRBD2 identical over 7 bases. This clonotype originated in a woman aged 18 to 75 with a cervical HPV16 infection that either progressed to CIN3+ or cleared (not recorded which). CDR3 residues: CAWSVAGYEQFF. The CDR3 DNA, read in part, is TGTGCCTGGAGTGTAGCGGGGTATGAG.